A single sample is the source of the 24 T cell receptor beta chains below, sequenced in a study of cytomegalovirus exposure and HLA in healthy donors. Use of 60 Vbeta and 13 Jbeta primers characterized the PCR. Using immunoSEQ multiplex PCR, the repertoire was profiled, and TCRdb retains in-frame clones only, with some absent. This table has 150,000 to 200,000 clones, roughly 89% appearing once. The sample consisted of PBMCs. These receptors all come from a woman younger than 45 in good health and CMV-seronegative.

The rearrangement uses TRBV29-1 and TRBJ2-2, with TRBD2 as a possible D gene (6 bases). Germline V gene sequence: CDR1 SQVTM, CDR2 ANQGSEA. V was shortened by 5 bases and J by 6 bases, with 10 bases between the two germline ends. The CDR3 has 12 amino acids. CDR3 nucleotides: TGCAGCGTTCAACCGGGAGCCGGGGAGCTGTTTTTT. Translating gives CSVQPGAGELFF.

The rearrangement joins TRBV7-9 to TRBJ1-3, with 10 bases that match TRBD1. The germline V gene has CDR1 SEHNR and CDR2 FQNEAQ (reference sequence). CDR3 length equals 17 residues. Unmatched junction bases numbered 11, after V lost 5 bases and J lost 4 bases. CDR3 in DNA: TGTGCCAGCAGCCCTTTGGGGGGACAGGGGAGAGGAAACACCATATATTTT. Protein: CASSPLGGQGRGNTIYF.

In its sample, this clone was seen once. The chain joins TRBV28 to TRBJ2-1; possible D gene TRBD2, 6 bases. V was trimmed by 6 bases and J by 0 bases, leaving 18 bases between them. Germline loops: CDR1 MDHEN, CDR2 SYDVKM. The CDR3 covers 17 residues. The CDR3 region has the DNA TGTGCCAGCAGCCCAAACCCTAGCGCGAGCTCCTACAATGAGCAGTTCTTC. This sequence encodes CASSPNPSASSYNEQFF.

This chain connects TRBV7-9 to TRBJ2-1, with D tentatively TRBD2 (6 bases). The CDR3 length is 17 residues. The ends were cut back, 3 bases at V and 1 base at J, with 16 bases in the middle. The V gene's germline CDR1 is SEHNR and CDR2 FQNEAQ (reference sequence). CDR3 protein: CASSFIGTLLSYNEQFF. The CDR3 DNA sequence: TGTGCCAGCAGCTTTATCGGGACTCTGCTTTCCTACAATGAGCAGTTCTTC.

The genes are TRBV7-2 and TRBJ2-3; 12 positions agree with TRBD2. Germline V gives CDR1 SGHTA, CDR2 FQGNSA. The junction had 6 bases not matched to a gene; V was cut back by 1 base and J by 7 bases. The CDR3 is made up of 16 amino acids. The CDR3 DNA reads TGTGCCAGCAGCTTAGATGGGACTAGCGGGTTCAATACGCAGTATTTT. This encodes CASSLDGTSGFNTQYF.

This chain joins TRBV27 and TRBJ2-7; TRBD1 matches at 9 bases. The V segment lost 6 bases and the J segment 7 bases; nucleotides outside the gene matches: 19. Germline values: CDR1 MNHEY, CDR2 SMNVEV (reference sequence). The CDR3 spans 17 residues. CDR3 coding DNA: TGTGCCAGCAGACCCCCGATCCGGACAGGGGCCGTGGGAGAGCAGTACTTC. It yields the protein CASRPPIRTGAVGEQYF.

The chain joins TRBV10-3 to TRBJ2-2; 7 bases line up with TRBD2. The germline V gene has CDR1 ENHRY and CDR2 SYGVKD. The V segment lost 8 bases and the J segment 10 bases; nucleotides outside the gene matches: 4. CDR3 length: 11 residues. The CDR3: CAIGRGLELFF. In DNA form, the CDR3 reads TGTGCCATCGGGCGGGGGTTGGAGCTGTTTTTT.

J is TRBJ2-7 and V is TRBV27; TRBD2 matches 9 bases. From germline, CDR1 is MNHEY and CDR2 SMNVEV (reference sequence). J was trimmed by 2 bases and V by 3 bases; bases with no gene match: 11. The CDR3 has 17 residues. CDR3 sequence reads: CASSFWQGGRGAYEQYF. In nucleotides, the CDR3 is TGTGCCAGCAGTTTTTGGCAGGGCGGGAGGGGAGCCTACGAGCAGTACTTC.

V and J are TRBV7-9 and TRBJ2-5; a possible D gene is TRBD2 (6 bases). V shed 5 bases and J shed 5 bases, with 27 bases lying between them. Germline lookup yields CDR1 SEHNR and CDR2 FQNEAQ (reference sequence). The CDR3 length is 18 residues. CDR3 coding DNA: TGTGCCAGCAGCCCGACCCCGCGGGAACTCCGAATAGAGGAGACCCAGTACTTC. Its translation is CASSPTPRELRIEETQYF.

The chain combines TRBV5-1 with TRBJ1-2; 7 bases match TRBD1. Germline CDR1 and CDR2: SGHRS and YFSETQ. CDR3 length: 14 amino acids. Germline trimming cut 4 bases from V and 3 bases from J; bases unmatched to any gene: 6. Here the CDR3 reads CASSLHTGDYGYTF. For the CDR3, the DNA is TGCGCCAGCAGCCTGCATACAGGGGACTATGGCTACACCTTC.

The chain links TRBV2 to TRBJ2-7; D is possibly TRBD1 (5 bases). This CDR3 region has 15 residues. In germline, CDR1 is SNHLY, CDR2 FYNNEI. V was shortened by 0 bases and J by 2 bases, with 11 bases between the two germline ends. CDR3 in amino acids: CASSEASGQAYEQYF. As DNA, the CDR3 is TGTGCCAGCAGTGAAGCATCAGGACAAGCCTACGAGCAGTACTTC.

The chain uses TRBV7-9 and TRBJ1-2; perhaps TRBD1 as D (5 bases). V lost 1 base and J 7 bases, leaving 13 bases between the germline ends. Germline V CDR1 and CDR2: SEHNR, FQNEAQ (reference sequence). The CDR3 consists of 14 residues. Written as DNA, the CDR3 is TGTGCCAGCAGCTTAGTTCAGGGAACCAGTGGCTACACCTTC. This codes for CASSLVQGTSGYTF.

This clone was detected only a few times. V and J are TRBV30 and TRBJ2-7, with 10 bases that match TRBD1. V gave up 1 base and J gave up 5 bases; unmatched junction bases: 5. The CDR3 sequence is 14 residues long. Germline V gene lookup returns CDR1 GTSNPN and CDR2 SVGIG (reference sequence). This chain's CDR3 is CAWSDRDRGDEQYF. The CDR3 region has the DNA TGTGCCTGGAGTGACCGGGACAGGGGAGACGAGCAGTACTTC. The full variable domain, with the rest looked up from reference TRBV30 and TRBJ2-7, is SQTIHQWPATLVQPVGSPLSLECTVEGTSNPNLYWYRQAAGRGLQLLFYSVGIGQISSEVPQNLSASRPQDRQFILSSKKLLLSDSGFYLCAWSDRDRGDEQYFGPGTRLTVT.

This sequence joins TRBV18 and TRBJ1-5; D is possibly TRBD1 (6 bases). The CDR3 runs 15 residues. CDR1 KGHSH and CDR2 LQKENI come from the germline V gene. Trimming stripped 4 bases from V and 1 base from J, with 11 bases between. CDR3 sequence: CASSLTGKSNQPQHF. DNA of the CDR3: TGTGCCAGCTCACTTACAGGGAAGAGCAATCAGCCCCAGCATTTT.

V is TRBV19 and J is TRBJ1-1; D remains ambiguous. CDR3 length: 15 amino acids. V was clipped by 11 bases and J by 6 bases, with 25 bases between them. The germline V gene encodes CDR1 LNHDA and CDR2 SQIVND (reference sequence). CDR3 sequence reads: CASTVIPPGSAEAFF. The CDR3 region has the DNA TGTGCCTCAACCGTGATCCCCCCGGGGTCTGCTGAAGCTTTCTTT.

The chain links TRBV5-1 to TRBJ1-2; 9 bases agree with TRBD1. The germline V gene encodes CDR1 SGHRS and CDR2 YFSETQ. The J segment lost 11 bases and the V segment lost 4 bases, leaving 12 bases of the junction unmatched. This CDR3 is built from 14 residues. DNA for the CDR3: TGCGCCAGCAGCGGCCCAGGGACAGGGTTACGTTACACCTTC. It is translated as CASSGPGTGLRYTF.

This sequence joins TRBV19 and TRBJ1-3, with unresolved D. The ends were cut back, 1 base at V and 9 bases at J, with 13 bases in the middle. The CDR3 extends over 14 amino acids. Germline CDR1 and CDR2: LNHDA and SQIVND (reference sequence). In DNA form, the CDR3 reads TGTGCCAGTAGTATAGGACAAGGCTACGGCACCATATATTTT. Residues: CASSIGQGYGTIYF.

The chain employs TRBV7-9 and TRBJ2-7, with TRBD2 matching 9 bases. V shed 2 bases, J shed 3 bases, and the junction held 5 bases outside the gene matches. This CDR3 region has 15 residues. Germline CDR1 reads SEHNR; CDR2 reads FQNEAQ (reference sequence). In DNA form, the CDR3 reads TGTGCCAGCAGCTTATTAGATAGCGGGAGCTACGAGCAGTACTTC. Protein sequence: CASSLLDSGSYEQYF.

With respect to this clone: The sample has other DNA sequences that encode this CDR3 too. V and J are TRBV7-2 and TRBJ2-1, with D unresolved. The CDR3 is 13 amino acids. Germline CDR1 and CDR2: SGHTA and FQGNSA. Trimming took 3 bases from V and 1 from J, leaving 4 bases between them. CDR3 amino acids: CASSFQSYNEQFF. CDR3 nucleotide sequence: TGTGCCAGCAGCTTCCAGTCCTACAATGAGCAGTTCTTC. The full variable domain, with the rest looked up from reference TRBV7-2 and TRBJ2-1, is GAGVSQSPSNKVTEKGKDVELRCDPISGHTALYWYRQSLGQGLEFLIYFQGNSAPDKSGLPSDRFSAERTGGSVSTLTIQRTQQEDSAVYLCASSFQSYNEQFFGPGTRLTVL.

The chain combines TRBV5-4 with TRBJ2-5; D might be TRBD2 (5 bases). CDR1 is SGHNT and CDR2 is YYREEE in the germline V gene (reference sequence). The CDR3 contains 13 residues. V shed 4 bases and J shed 5 bases, with 12 bases lying between them. The CDR3 nucleotides read TGTGCCAGCAGCCGCGGAGGAATCGAGACCCAGTACTTC. Amino acid sequence: CASSRGGIETQYF.

The sample holds one count of this clone. The V call is TRBV9, the J call TRBJ1-2, with TRBD1 as a possible D gene (5 bases). The germline V gene encodes CDR1 SGDLS and CDR2 YYNGEE. V shed 3 bases and J shed 4 bases, with 16 bases lying between them. The CDR3 totals 15 residues. The CDR3 is CASSAPTGTGYGYTF. CDR3 nucleotides: TGTGCCAGCAGCGCCCCAACAGGAACTGGCTATGGCTACACCTTC.

The chain uses TRBV9 and TRBJ1-1; D possibly corresponds to TRBD1 (6 bases). CDR3 length equals 12 residues. Germline CDR1 SGDLS, CDR2 YYNGEE. V was clipped by 3 bases and J by 7 bases, with 10 bases between them. As DNA, the CDR3 is TGTGCCAGCAGCGATAGAGGGGGTGAAGCTTTCTTT. Residues: CASSDRGGEAFF. Combining the CDR3 with reference TRBV9 and TRBJ1-1 gives the whole variable domain DSGVTQTPKHLITATGQRVTLRCSPRSGDLSVYWYQQSLDQGLQFLIQYYNGEERAKGNILERFSAQQFPDLHSELNLSSLELGDSALYFCASSDRGGEAFFGQGTRLTVV.

This rearrangement joins TRBV9 to TRBJ2-1; TRBD1 matches at 11 bases. Germline CDR1 reads SGDLS; CDR2 reads YYNGEE. The trim removed 4 bases at V and 8 bases at J, leaving 20 bases unmatched. This CDR3 has 19 residues. CDR3: CASSSPVTGTGGFSDEQFF. The CDR3 nucleotides read TGTGCCAGCAGCTCACCGGTCACCGGGACAGGGGGTTTCAGCGATGAGCAGTTCTTC.

This rearrangement joins TRBV29-1 to TRBJ1-1; the D is unclear. The CDR3 is 13 amino acids. Trimming left V 4 bases short and J 0 bases short, with 9 bases between. Looked up from germline, CDR1 is SQVTM and CDR2 is ANQGSEA. In DNA form, the CDR3 reads TGCAGCGTTGTTCCACAGATGAACACTGAAGCTTTCTTT. Encoded protein: CSVVPQMNTEAFF.